The sequence of this T cell receptor (beta chain) was determined in a study of Ad26.COV2.S vaccination and SARS-CoV-2 variants. Study details: Ad26.COV2.S shots went into the muscle once or twice, 56 days apart.

Germline V gives CDR1 LGHDT, CDR2 YNNKEL (reference sequence). This CDR3 region has 15 residues. Deletions cut 1 base from V and 3 bases from J, with 7 bases between. The treatment: over 15 received Ad26.COV2.S at low or high dose, single or two shots; 5 received placebo; per-sample allocation not given. Specimens were obtained on day 63 following the first vaccine or placebo injection. In Boston, the donor was an adult between 18-55 years of age. It was Wuhan-strain SARS-CoV-2 spike that the Ad26 vaccine vector expressed. General study points: The placebo group had lower spike-specific TCR breadth than the vaccine recipients did.

With regard to this clone: Its matching antigen is unknown.

The method was immunoSEQ multiplex PCR; TCRdb's version includes in-frame clones alone and lacks a portion of them. The top ten hold 3.5% of the sample, which has about 390,000 clones, about 88% seen once. The sequences come from peripheral blood, collected in a trial of Ad26.COV2.S vaccine versus placebo. The chain is built from TRBV3-1 (or the pseudogene TRBV3-2) and TRBJ1-6; D remains ambiguous. This sequence was found in a person aged 18 to 65 who received the Ad26.COV2.S COVID-19 vaccine or a placebo. The CDR3 region is CASSQGAYYNSPLHF. The CDR3 region has the DNA TGTGCCAGCAGCCAAGGGGCCTACTATAATTCACCCCTCCACTTT.